This T cell receptor beta chain emerged from a study of CD8 T cells in Susac syndrome. For the study at large: Treatment at blood withdrawal was none, corticosteroids, or intravenous immunoglobulin alone in Susac syndrome patients. Notes on the study in general: Five or six Susac-specific public clones appeared in CD8+ TEMRA repertoires, and 15 to 20 in total CD8+ repertoires. Susac syndrome CD8+ repertoires were clonally expanded, most strongly in CD8+ TEMRA cells.

Worth noting for this clonotype: As yet, its antigen is unknown.

An input of roughly 0.45 to 1 ug of RNA was subjected to reverse transcription using random hexamers. Coverage of TCR beta CDR3 amplification by immunoSEQ multiplex PCR extended to 54 Vbeta and 13 Jbeta. Via MiXCR, TCRdb re-called the immunoSEQ multiplex PCR reads, giving one row per CDR3 protein. The data hold roughly 150,000 distinct CDR3 sequences, with around 95% observed a single time. Per the germline V gene, CDR1 is LNHNV and CDR2 is YYDKDF (reference sequence). This CDR3 contains 12 residues. V dropped 5 bases and J dropped 8 bases, with 10 bases sitting between them. The specimen sequenced was CD8+ T cells from PBMCs. This sequence joins TRBV15 and TRBJ1-5; D is possibly TRBD1 (5 bases). The receptor comes from a human donor with Susac syndrome. CDR3 in amino acids: CATSPGGEPQHF. The CDR3 DNA follows: TGTGCCACCAGCCCGGGGGGAGAGCCCCAGCATTTT.